This T cell receptor (beta chain) emerged from a study of CD8 T cells in ankylosing spondylitis. Each CDR3 protein gets one entry after TCRdb re-called the 5' RACE reads with MiXCR. The data hold 350,000 to 450,000 distinct CDR3 sequences, with approximately 20% observed a single time. After removal of 3 bases from V and 0 bases from J, the junction contained 4 bases not matched to a gene. Germline values: CDR1 SGHVS, CDR2 FQNEAQ. The CDR3 is 16 residues long. This clonotype was seen a handful of times. Sequencing input: blood, either unsorted or a sorted T cell fraction (not recorded which). The chain has TRBV7-8 and TRBJ2-1; TRBD2 matches 8 bases. The source of this sequence is a male donor with ankylosing spondylitis or in good health (not recorded which). The CDR3 nucleotides are TGTGCCAGCAGCTTTAGCGGGGCCTCCTCCTACAATGAGCAGTTCTTC. This encodes CASSFSGASSYNEQFF. The full variable domain, completed using reference TRBV7-8 and TRBJ2-1, is GAGVSQSPRYKVAKRGQDVALRCDPISGHVSLFWYQQALGQGPEFLTYFQNEAQLDKSGLPSDRFFAERPEGSVSTLKIQRTQQEDSAVYLCASSFSGASSYNEQFFGPGTRLTVL.